This is a list of T cell receptor beta chains from one sample in a study of graft-versus-host responses after intestinal transplantation. Sequenced by immunoSEQ multiplex PCR; TCRdb stores in-frame clones only, minus some. The sample carries around 100,000 clones, approximately 93% recorded once. Their antigens are not known. The sample was unstimulated CD8+ T cells sorted from spleen or lymph node cells, taken before intestinal transplant. These receptors all stem from a human donor who received an intestinal transplant. The CDR3 runs from the conserved cysteine through the conserved F or W. Fields, in order: J gene, V gene, clone size, D gene, CDR3 DNA, CDR3 protein. The D gene is left open where the match is weak. Where a row states a size, it is once, few, many or the class of an expanded clone; other rows omit it.

TRBJ1-6,TRBV4-1,.,.,TGCGCCAGCAGCCAGGTTCAGGGCTCGGATTCACCCCTCCACTTT,CASSQVQGSDSPLHF
TRBJ2-1,TRBV5-4,.,TRBD2,TGTGCCAGCAGGTTAGCGGGCCCCAATGAGCAGTTCTTC,CASRLAGPNEQFF
TRBJ2-7,TRBV7-6,once,.,TGTGCCAGCGGGGACCTATACGAGCAGTACTTC,CASGDLYEQYF
TRBJ1-1,TRBV4-1,.,.,TGCGCCAGCAGCCACAGACAGACAAACACTGAAGCTTTCTTT,CASSHRQTNTEAFF
TRBJ2-1,TRBV2,.,TRBD2,TGTGCCAGCAGGTTAGCGGGGGAGGTTTGGGATGAGCAGTTCTTC,CASRLAGEVWDEQFF
TRBJ1-5,TRBV6-8,.,.,TGTGCCAGCAGGCCAAGGGTCCGGGTGGGCAATCAGCCCCAGCATTTT,CASRPRVRVGNQPQHF
TRBJ1-6,TRBV7-9,.,.,TGTGCCAGCAGCGGTGGGAGCTCCTATAATTCACCCCTCCACTTT,CASSGGSSYNSPLHF
TRBJ2-3,TRBV5-6,.,.,TGTGCCAGCAGCTTGGTGGGGCGGACAGATACGCAGTATTTT,CASSLVGRTDTQYF
TRBJ2-1,TRBV30,.,.,TGTGCCTGGAGTGTCCCAAGTGATGAGCAGTTCTTC,CAWSVPSDEQFF
TRBJ1-5,TRBV10-1,.,.,TGCGCCAGGGGGGGGGCAATTCAGCCCCAGCATTTT,CARGGAIQPQHF
TRBJ1-4,TRBV4-1,.,TRBD1,TGCGCCAGCAGCCAGGACAGGTTTGGGGGTGAAAAACTGTTTTTT,CASSQDRFGGEKLFF
TRBJ2-3,TRBV30,once,TRBD2,TGTGCCTGGACCGGGGGGTACGGAGATACGCAGTATTTT,CAWTGGYGDTQYF
TRBJ2-7,TRBV14,few,.,TGTGCCAGCAGCCAATCAGCTTACGAGCAGTACTTC,CASSQSAYEQYF
TRBJ2-2,TRBV2,.,TRBD2,TGTGCCAGCAGGGTTGGGCGGGGGGTGACCGGGGAGCTGTTTTTT,CASRVGRGVTGELFF
TRBJ2-7,TRBV4-1,.,.,TGCGCCAGCAGCCAAGACGTACAGGGTCTTCCCTACGAGCAGTACTTC,CASSQDVQGLPYEQYF
TRBJ2-1,TRBV19,.,.,TGTGCCAGTAGTATTGTGGGAGAAGAGCAGTTCTTC,CASSIVGEEQFF
TRBJ2-3,TRBV5-1,.,TRBD2,TGCGCCAGCAGCTACGGGGGGAGCACAGATACGCAGTATTTT,CASSYGGSTDTQYF
TRBJ2-6,TRBV5-6,.,.,TGTGCCAGCAGAGGACAAAACTCTGGGGCCAACGTCCTGACTTTC,CASRGQNSGANVLTF
TRBJ2-2,TRBV7-6,.,.,TGTGCCAGCAGCCTCCCAGGCGAGGTCGGGGAGCTGTTTTTT,CASSLPGEVGELFF
TRBJ1-5,TRBV9,.,.,TGTGCCAGCAGCGTAGGAACTAATCAGCCCCAGCATTTT,CASSVGTNQPQHF
TRBJ2-2,TRBV6-5,.,.,TGTGCCTCCTTAGGGGGGACCGGGGAGCTGTTTTTT,CASLGGTGELFF
TRBJ2-7,TRBV5-1,.,TRBD1,TGCGCCAGCAGCTTGGCCGGGACAGGGTATATGATCTACGAGCAGTACTTC,CASSLAGTGYMIYEQYF
TRBJ1-5,TRBV6-1,.,.,TGTGCCAGCAGTGAGGAAGGGGGGCGTCAGCCCCAGCATTTT,CASSEEGGRQPQHF
TRBJ2-7,TRBV4-1,.,.,TGCGCCAGCAGCCAAGAAGACGCGGGGTCCTACGAGCAGTACTTC,CASSQEDAGSYEQYF
TRBJ2-1,TRBV11-2,.,.,TGTGCCAGCAGCTTCCCCCGGGACTTTTACCGAGCCTACAATGAGCAGTTCTTC,CASSFPRDFYRAYNEQFF
TRBJ2-7,TRBV6-5,.,TRBD1,TGTGCCAGCAGTTATCGACAGGGGCCCTACGAGCAGTACTTC,CASSYRQGPYEQYF
TRBJ2-2,TRBV7-6,.,.,TGTGCCAGCAGCTCGACCGTGTACAGCCCGAGGACCGGGGAGCTGTTTTTT,CASSSTVYSPRTGELFF
TRBJ2-3,TRBV7-8,.,TRBD1,TGTGCCAGCAGCTTATCCGATCAGACAGGGATGCTAGATACGCAGTATTTT,CASSLSDQTGMLDTQYF
TRBJ2-5,TRBV29-1,.,TRBD1,TGCAGCGTTTACACAGGGGAGAGAGAGACCCAGTACTTC,CSVYTGERETQYF
TRBJ2-7,TRBV20-1,.,.,TGCAGTGCTAGGTTGGCATACGAGCAGTACTTC,CSARLAYEQYF
TRBJ2-7,TRBV25-1,.,.,TGTGCCAGCAGTGATTCTACAGTCTCCTACGAGCAGTACTTC,CASSDSTVSYEQYF
TRBJ2-1,TRBV19,.,.,TGTGCCAGTAGTATCGGACAGAACAATGAGCAGTTCTTC,CASSIGQNNEQFF
TRBJ1-2,TRBV2,.,.,TGTGCCAGCAGTGAACTGGAGCCGTTGCGGGCAGCTAACTATGGCTACACCTTC,CASSELEPLRAANYGYTF
TRBJ2-3,TRBV4-1,.,.,TGCGCCAGCAGCCTGACGCCGTCAGGGCAAGATACGCAGTATTTT,CASSLTPSGQDTQYF
TRBJ1-2,TRBV7-9,.,.,TGTGCCAGCAGCTTAGGGGGCGGAGTTAACTATGGCTACACCTTC,CASSLGGGVNYGYTF
TRBJ2-7,TRBV7-2,few,.,TGTGCCAGCAGCTCATTCCTTTGGGAGCAGTACTTC,CASSSFLWEQYF
TRBJ2-2,TRBV9,.,.,TGTGCCAGCAGCGGGAGGGGGGTACGGGCCGGGGAGCTGTTTTTT,CASSGRGVRAGELFF
TRBJ2-3,TRBV14,once,TRBD2,TGTGCCAGCAGCCTGACTAGCGATATTTCAGATACGCAGTATTTT,CASSLTSDISDTQYF
TRBJ1-1,TRBV13,.,.,TGTGCCAGCAGCGACGACTTGAACACTGAAGCTTTCTTT,CASSDDLNTEAFF
TRBJ2-1,TRBV9,.,.,TGTGCCAGCAACTCGGGGAGACCCTACAATGAGCAGTTCTTC,CASNSGRPYNEQFF
TRBJ1-5,TRBV7-8,.,.,TGTGCCAGCAGCCAACTTGGGGGGCACAATCAGCCCCAGCATTTT,CASSQLGGHNQPQHF
TRBJ2-3,TRBV7-9,.,TRBD1,TGTGCCAGCAGCCCTGGGACAGGAGGCGCAGATACGCAGTATTTT,CASSPGTGGADTQYF
TRBJ2-1,TRBV13,.,.,TGTGCCAGCAGCTTAGGGCTGGTAAGTTCCTACAATGAGCAGTTCTTC,CASSLGLVSSYNEQFF
TRBJ2-7,TRBV27,.,TRBD2,TGTGCCAGCAGTCCCCCAGCTAGCGGGGACGAGCAGTACTTC,CASSPPASGDEQYF
TRBJ2-6,TRBV6-5,.,TRBD1,TGTGCCAGCAGACCCGGGACAGGGAGGGCCAACGTCCTGACTTTC,CASRPGTGRANVLTF
TRBJ1-2,TRBV9,once,.,TGTGCCAGCAGCGTAGAGGGCATTGGACGGAAGTATGGCTACACCTTC,CASSVEGIGRKYGYTF
TRBJ2-3,TRBV9,.,.,TGTGCCAGCAGCGTAGCCGGTCGGCCAGATACGCAGTATTTT,CASSVAGRPDTQYF
TRBJ2-1,TRBV9,.,.,TGTGCCAGCAGCGTAACAGGGGACTCCGACAATGAGCAGTTCTTC,CASSVTGDSDNEQFF
TRBJ2-2,TRBV5-1,once,.,TGCGCCAGCAGCTTGGCCGAGGGGGGCGTGAACACCGGGGAGCTGTTTTTT,CASSLAEGGVNTGELFF
TRBJ1-5,TRBV15,.,.,TGTGCCACCAGCAGAGATGACCCGTTTGTCATGCGGGGTCAGCCCCAGCATTTT,CATSRDDPFVMRGQPQHF
TRBJ2-7,TRBV7-6,.,.,TGTGCCAGCAGCTTCGACCCCTCCGTTGAGCAGTACTTC,CASSFDPSVEQYF
TRBJ2-7,TRBV11-2,.,.,TGTGCCAGCAGCTTATCAGGTACAGGGACCTCCTACGAGCAGTACTTC,CASSLSGTGTSYEQYF
TRBJ1-2,TRBV2,.,.,TGTGCCAGCAGTGAATCGGACGGGCGGGAGGATGGCTACACCTTC,CASSESDGREDGYTF
TRBJ1-3,TRBV11-2,.,.,TGTGCCAGCAGCTCGGACAGTTTCTCTGGAAACACCATATATTTT,CASSSDSFSGNTIYF
TRBJ1-1,TRBV5-5,once,TRBD1,TGTGCCAGCGTGCCGGGACAGTCAAACACTGAAGCTTTCTTT,CASVPGQSNTEAFF